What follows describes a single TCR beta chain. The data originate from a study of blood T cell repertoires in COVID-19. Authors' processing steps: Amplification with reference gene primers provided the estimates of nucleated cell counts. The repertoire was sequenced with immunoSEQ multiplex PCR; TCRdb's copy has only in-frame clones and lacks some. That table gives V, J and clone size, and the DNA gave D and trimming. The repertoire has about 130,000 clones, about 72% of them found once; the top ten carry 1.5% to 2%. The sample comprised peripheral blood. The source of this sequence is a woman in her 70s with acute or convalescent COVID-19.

CDR3 region: CASSPRTGGETQYF. The CDR3 bases are TGTGCCAGCAGCCCTCGAACAGGGGGAGAGACCCAGTACTTC. This chain links TRBV5-6 with TRBJ2-5; 8 bases are shared with TRBD1. Unmatched junction bases numbered 6, after V lost 4 bases and J lost 4 bases. The CDR3 extends over 14 amino acids. Germline V gene lookup returns CDR1 SGHDT and CDR2 YYEEEE.